Following are 27 T cell receptor beta chains from one sample sequenced in a study of T-cell reconstitution after alpha-beta-depleted transplantation in children. Unique molecular identifiers featured in how the TCRbeta library was prepared. TCRdb re-derived calls from the PCR reads in MiXCR, one entry per CDR3 protein. The sample has more than 40,000 distinct CDR3 sequences; 50% to 55% are singletons. This specimen consisted of peripheral blood, obtained before TCRalphabeta/CD19-depleted stem cell transplant. Receptors originate from a boy younger than two with SCID, due to receive a stem cell transplant.

This clonotype was found a few times. The chain links TRBV10-3 to TRBJ1-1, with TRBD1 as a possible D gene (6 bases). V lost 0 bases and J 5 bases, leaving 13 bases between the germline ends. The length of the CDR3 is 15 residues. CDR1 and CDR2 (germline): ENHRY, SYGVKD. The CDR3 protein is CAISESGGIGTEAFF. The CDR3 region has the DNA TGTGCCATCAGTGAGTCAGGGGGAATTGGGACTGAAGCTTTCTTT.

The CDR3 loop reads CAISGQSSYNEQFF. The CDR3 DNA is TGTGCCATCAGTGGGCAAAGCTCCTACAATGAGCAGTTCTTC. This rearrangement joins TRBV10-3 to TRBJ2-1, with D hard to call. V lost 4 bases and J 0 bases, leaving 7 bases between the germline ends. The CDR3 covers 14 residues. Per germline, CDR1 ENHRY and CDR2 SYGVKD.

This clonotype was observed a few times. The genes are TRBV5-5 and TRBJ2-3; 12 bases match TRBD2. CDR1 and CDR2 (germline): SGHKS, YYEKEE (reference sequence). The J segment lost 2 bases and the V segment lost 3 bases, leaving 10 bases of the junction unmatched. The CDR3 contains 18 residues. This CDR3 reads CASSSPGLAGGATDTQYF. CDR3 nucleotide sequence: TGTGCCAGCAGCTCTCCGGGACTAGCGGGTGGGGCCACAGATACGCAGTATTTT.

The chain carries TRBV7-2 and TRBJ2-3, with D perhaps matching TRBD2 (5 bases). Germline V CDR1 and CDR2: SGHTA, FQGNSA. The CDR3 has 15 residues. The V gene lost 0 bases and the J gene lost 2 bases, with 9 bases spanning the gap. The CDR3 bases are TGTGCCAGCAGCTTAGCTAGCGTAACCACAGATACGCAGTATTTT. This translates into CASSLASVTTDTQYF.

In its sample, this clonotype was seen once. The chain carries TRBV20-1 and TRBJ2-7; a weak D match, TRBD1 (6 bases). V was shortened by 5 bases and J by 3 bases, with 11 bases between the two germline ends. The CDR3 loop spans 12 amino acids. The germline V gene encodes CDR1 DFQATT and CDR2 SNEGSKA (reference sequence). Written as DNA, the CDR3 is TGCAGTGCTCAAGACAGGAACTACGAGCAGTACTTC. Its translation: CSAQDRNYEQYF.

The chain joins TRBV5-1 to TRBJ2-3; D possibly corresponds to TRBD1 (6 bases). The V gene's germline CDR1 is SGHRS and CDR2 YFSETQ. Trimming took 4 bases from V and 0 from J, leaving 27 bases between them. This CDR3 is built from 20 residues. The CDR3 here is CASSKTSGAGDLHSTDTQYF. CDR3 in DNA: TGCGCCAGCAGCAAAACCTCAGGGGCTGGGGATCTCCATAGCACAGATACGCAGTATTTT. Variable domain in full (rest from reference TRBV5-1 and TRBJ2-3): KAGVTQTPRYLIKTRGQQVTLSCSPISGHRSVSWYQQTPGQGLQFLFEYFSETQRNKGNFPGRFSGRQFSNSRSEMNVSTLELGDSALYLCASSKTSGAGDLHSTDTQYFGPGTRLTVL.

In its sample, this clonotype was seen once. This chain links TRBV6-4 with TRBJ2-2; 9 nucleotides align to TRBD1. The ends lost 8 bases at V and 2 bases at J; junction bases unmatched: 6. This CDR3 is 15 amino acids long. Germline V gene lookup returns CDR1 MRHNA and CDR2 SNTAGT. The CDR3 nucleotides are TGTGCCAGCGGCACGGGACAGGGAAACACCGGGGAGCTGTTTTTT. It codes for CASGTGQGNTGELFF.

The J gene is TRBJ1-1, the V gene TRBV5-1; D call uncertain. CDR3 length: 14 amino acids. Trimming took 3 bases from V and 3 from J, leaving 12 bases between them. From germline, CDR1 is SGHRS and CDR2 YFSETQ. DNA for the CDR3: TGCGCCAGCAGCTGGATCCACTCGGACACTGAAGCTTTCTTT. It specifies CASSWIHSDTEAFF.

This clonotype was observed a handful of times. The chain employs TRBV12-3 or TRBV12-4 and TRBJ2-6; the D is unclear. Between the trimmed V and J ends, which lost 3 bases and 4 bases, there was a span of 10 bases. The CDR3 contains 15 residues. CDR3 nucleotides: TGTGCCAGCAGTTTCATCGACACCGGGGCCAACGTCCTGACTTTC. Translating gives CASSFIDTGANVLTF.

The rearrangement uses TRBV11-2 and TRBJ2-1; 9 bases map to TRBD2. With 4 bases clipped from V and 9 bases from J, the junction kept 7 bases outside the gene matches. The V gene's germline CDR1 is SGHAT and CDR2 FQNNGV. This CDR3 contains 14 residues. The CDR3: CASSWAGGPLEQFF. CDR3 coding DNA: TGTGCCAGCAGCTGGGCGGGGGGGCCTCTTGAGCAGTTCTTC. Combining the CDR3 with reference TRBV11-2 and TRBJ2-1 gives the whole variable domain EAGVAQSPRYKIIEKRQSVAFWCNPISGHATLYWYQQILGQGPKLLIQFQNNGVVDDSQLPKDRFSAERLKGVDSTLKIQPAKLEDSAVYLCASSWAGGPLEQFFGPGTRLTVL.

CDR3 protein: CASSLYVGGGRNEQFF. The CDR3 DNA reads TGTGCCAGCAGCTTATATGTGGGCGGGGGGAGGAATGAGCAGTTCTTC. The chain joins TRBV11-2 to TRBJ2-1; 8 bases are a match to TRBD2. CDR1 and CDR2 from the germline V gene are SGHAT and FQNNGV. The CDR3 runs 16 residues. With V trimmed by 2 bases and J by 7 bases, 10 bases remained unmatched.

The gene calls are TRBV6-5 and TRBJ1-5, with 9 bases lining up with TRBD1. The germline V gene has CDR1 MNHEY and CDR2 SVGAGI. This CDR3 has 15 residues. The V segment lost 4 bases and the J segment 5 bases; nucleotides outside the gene matches: 6. The CDR3 sequence: CASSFSGQGYQPQHF. The CDR3 region has the DNA TGTGCCAGCAGTTTTTCGGGACAGGGATATCAGCCCCAGCATTTT.

The chain joins TRBV5-1 to TRBJ2-1; 13 nucleotides line up with TRBD2. Germline V gene lookup returns CDR1 SGHRS and CDR2 YFSETQ. Trimming removed 2 bases from V and 9 bases from J; junction bases left unmatched: 5. The CDR3 sequence is 15 residues long. CDR3 residues: CASSLLAGGPSEQFF. DNA for the CDR3: TGCGCCAGCAGCTTACTAGCGGGGGGGCCCAGTGAGCAGTTCTTC.

The chain couples TRBV28 to TRBJ1-1; the D is unclear. Germline V CDR1 and CDR2: MDHEN, SYDVKM. CDR3 length equals 11 residues. Trimming removed 7 bases at V and 2 bases at J, with 5 bases between. CDR3 in DNA: TGTGCCAGCAAAGAAAACACTGAAGCTTTCTTT. It translates to CASKENTEAFF.

The table lists this clonotype with a few counts. The rearrangement uses TRBV4-3 and TRBJ2-2; either TRBD1 or TRBD2 may supply D (6 bases each). CDR1 and CDR2 from the germline V gene are LGHNA and YSLEER. CDR3 length equals 14 residues. Trimming pared 4 bases from V and 8 bases from J, leaving 14 bases between. CDR3 protein: CASSPSGEVGELFF. The CDR3 DNA is TGCGCCAGCAGCCCGTCAGGGGAGGTGGGGGAGCTGTTTTTT.

This clonotype was detected only a few times. The chain recombines TRBV5-6 with TRBJ1-1, with no clear D. V lost 0 bases and J lost 3, with 6 bases in between. This CDR3 is built from 13 residues. The germline gives CDR1 SGHDT, CDR2 YYEEEE. The CDR3 nucleotides are TGTGCCAGCAGCTTGGACGGTTACACTGAAGCTTTCTTT. This encodes CASSLDGYTEAFF.

This clonotype was detected a few times. V is TRBV7-6 and J is TRBJ1-1; TRBD1 is a possible D gene (5 bases). The CDR3 loop spans 15 amino acids. The germline gives CDR1 SGHVS, CDR2 FNYEAQ. Trimming pared 1 base from V and 1 base from J, leaving 10 bases between. The CDR3 region has the DNA TGTGCCAGCAGCTTAGTAGGGGTTGAGAACACTGAAGCTTTCTTT. Translated, it gives CASSLVGVENTEAFF.

The chain employs TRBV6-5 and TRBJ2-4; 10 bases agree with TRBD1. V lost 4 bases and J lost 4; bases outside the gene matches: 4. The CDR3 contains 15 residues. The germline gives CDR1 MNHEY, CDR2 SVGAGI. The CDR3 sequence: CASSSPGQGKNIQYF. The CDR3 bases are TGTGCCAGCAGTTCACCGGGACAGGGGAAAAACATTCAGTACTTC.

This chain connects TRBV4-2 to TRBJ1-1; D perhaps matches TRBD1 (6 bases). Germline V lookup: CDR1 LGHNA, CDR2 YNFKEQ. V lost 0 bases, J lost 0 bases, and 11 bases lay in between. CDR3 length equals 16 residues. The chain's CDR3 is CASSQEVGGLNTEAFF. The CDR3 DNA follows: TGTGCCAGCAGCCAAGAGGTGGGGGGCTTGAACACTGAAGCTTTCTTT.

The CDR3 protein is CASSERHLAPASTDTQYF. The CDR3 nucleotides read TGTGCCAGCAGTGAAAGACACCTCGCCCCAGCTAGCACAGATACGCAGTATTTT. The genes are TRBV6-1 and TRBJ2-3; D gene uncertain. Germline lookup yields CDR1 MNHNS and CDR2 SASEGT. The V end was cut by 2 bases, the J end by 0 bases, with 18 bases between. CDR3 size: 18 residues.

In this sample, this clonotype turned up a few times. This chain links TRBV20-1 with TRBJ2-3; D is unclear. Germline values: CDR1 DFQATT, CDR2 SNEGSKA (reference sequence). This CDR3 is built from 14 residues. Trimming stripped 4 bases from V and 2 bases from J, with 13 bases between. The CDR3 spells CSAKEWDYTDTQYF. CDR3 DNA: TGCAGTGCTAAGGAGTGGGATTACACAGATACGCAGTATTTT.

The chain couples TRBV7-2 to TRBJ2-2; possible D gene TRBD2, 5 bases. Germline V gene sequence: CDR1 SGHTA, CDR2 FQGNSA. There are 15 residues in the CDR3. V lost 5 bases, J lost 5 bases, and 15 bases lay in between. The DNA of the CDR3 is TGTGCCAGCAGCGTCACGGGAACTCAGACCGGGGAGCTGTTTTTT. Its translation: CASSVTGTQTGELFF. Full variable domain (missing parts from reference TRBV7-2 and TRBJ2-2): GAGVSQSPSNKVTEKGKDVELRCDPISGHTALYWYRQSLGQGLEFLIYFQGNSAPDKSGLPSDRFSAERTGGSVSTLTIQRTQQEDSAVYLCASSVTGTQTGELFFGEGSRLTVL.

The chain joins TRBV5-1 to TRBJ1-1, with D possibly being TRBD1 (6 bases). CDR3 size: 15 residues. The V gene's germline CDR1 is SGHRS and CDR2 YFSETQ. V gave up 6 bases and J gave up 3 bases, with 18 bases separating them. CDR3 residues: CASTSDRPPDTEAFF. DNA of the CDR3: TGCGCCAGCACATCCGACAGGCCCCCTGACACTGAAGCTTTCTTT.

J is TRBJ2-3 and V is TRBV28; 7 bases are a match to TRBD2. Germline CDR1 reads MDHEN; CDR2 reads SYDVKM. The V and J ends lost 6 bases and 2 bases, in that order; junction bases with no gene match: 2. The CDR3 runs to 13 residues. DNA for the CDR3: TGTGCCAGCAGCGGGACTAACACAGATACGCAGTATTTT. Its protein product is CASSGTNTDTQYF.

This clonotype has ten or more counts. In DNA form, the CDR3 reads TGCGCCAGCAGCCAATTAGCGGGGGGGGCAGATACGCAGTATTTT. Protein product: CASSQLAGGADTQYF. The J gene is TRBJ2-3, the V gene TRBV4-1; 11 bases map to TRBD2. V shed 2 bases, J shed 4 bases, and the junction held 2 bases outside the gene matches. The germline V gene has CDR1 MGHRA and CDR2 YSYEKL. The CDR3 consists of 15 residues.

The rearrangement uses TRBV7-2 and TRBJ2-7; tentatively, D is TRBD1 or TRBD2 (6 bases each). This CDR3 comprises 14 residues. CDR1 is SGHTA and CDR2 is FQGNSA in the germline V gene. Trimming took 7 bases from V and 4 from J, leaving 17 bases between them. Written as DNA, the CDR3 is TGTGCCAGCACCAAGGGGGGACCGCAATACGAGCAGTACTTC. Translated: CASTKGGPQYEQYF.

This clonotype was observed a handful of times. The chain links TRBV2 to TRBJ1-2; TRBD1 might be the D (6 bases). Trimming cost V 5 bases and J 6 bases, with 22 bases left between them. The germline V gene encodes CDR1 SNHLY and CDR2 FYNNEI. The CDR3 has 16 amino acids. CDR3 loop: CASSRGFRTAPHGYTF. The DNA of the CDR3 is TGTGCCAGCAGTAGGGGGTTCCGAACAGCGCCACATGGCTACACCTTC.